This entry features one T cell receptor beta chain sequence. Its matching antigen is unknown. The sample belongs to a study of beta chain features in type 1 diabetes. Overall study context: Patients shared similar age, gender and cell yields with healthy donors.

Study-wide results and limits: People with Type 1 diabetes carried modestly yet significantly shorter TCRB CDR3s in all four CD4+ subsets. It was possible that PCR favored shorter templates, equally so in patients and controls. A greater similarity of naive, central memory and Treg TCRB repertoires was seen among patients than among healthy donors. Type 1 diabetes patients showed fewer insertions and more deletions at VDJ junctions.

Sequencing targeted expressed TCRB transcripts, as all isolated RNA had been reverse transcribed. This table comes from immunoSEQ multiplex PCR, and its TCRdb copy is limited to in-frame clones, with some not included. The sample shows 100,000 to 150,000 clones, 17% of them seen only once. This CDR3 comprises 12 residues. Germline CDR1 SGHTA, CDR2 FQGNSA. The germline V and J ends were trimmed by 4 bases and 11 bases, with 12 bases remaining between them. The TCR originated in a man in his late teens or twenties with type 1 diabetes. The chain employs TRBV7-2 and TRBJ2-1; D is unresolved. The sequenced sample was central memory CD4+ T cells from blood. The CDR3 spells CASSSERRQQFF. The CDR3 nucleotides are TGTGCCAGCAGCTCCGAGAGGCGGCAGCAGTTCTTC.